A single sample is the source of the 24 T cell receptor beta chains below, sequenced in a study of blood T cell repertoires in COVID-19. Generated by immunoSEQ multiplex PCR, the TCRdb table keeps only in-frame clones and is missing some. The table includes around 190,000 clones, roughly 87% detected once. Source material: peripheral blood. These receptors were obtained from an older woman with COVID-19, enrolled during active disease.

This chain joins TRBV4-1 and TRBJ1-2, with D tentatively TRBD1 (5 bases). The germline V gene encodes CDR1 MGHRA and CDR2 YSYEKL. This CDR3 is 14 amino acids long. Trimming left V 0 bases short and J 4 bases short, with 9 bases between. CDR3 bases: TGCGCCAGCAGCCAAGAATGGGGGGGCTATGGCTACACCTTC. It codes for CASSQEWGGYGYTF.

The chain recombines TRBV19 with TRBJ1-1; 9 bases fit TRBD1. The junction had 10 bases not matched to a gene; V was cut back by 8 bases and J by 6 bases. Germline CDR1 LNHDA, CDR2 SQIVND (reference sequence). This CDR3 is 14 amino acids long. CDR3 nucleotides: TGTGCCAGTGATGGGAACAGGGGGCGTTCTGAAGCTTTCTTT. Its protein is CASDGNRGRSEAFF.

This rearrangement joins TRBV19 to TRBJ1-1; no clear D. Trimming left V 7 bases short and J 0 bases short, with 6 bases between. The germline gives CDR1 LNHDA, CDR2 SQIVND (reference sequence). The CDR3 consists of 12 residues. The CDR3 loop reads CASIGMNTEAFF. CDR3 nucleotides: TGTGCCAGTATCGGTATGAACACTGAAGCTTTCTTT.

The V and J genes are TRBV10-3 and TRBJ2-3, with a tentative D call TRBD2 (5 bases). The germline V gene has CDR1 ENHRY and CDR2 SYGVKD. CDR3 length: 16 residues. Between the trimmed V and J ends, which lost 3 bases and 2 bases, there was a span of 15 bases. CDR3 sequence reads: CAISEPLVGATDTQYF. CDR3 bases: TGTGCCATCAGTGAACCCCTGGTGGGAGCCACAGATACGCAGTATTTT.

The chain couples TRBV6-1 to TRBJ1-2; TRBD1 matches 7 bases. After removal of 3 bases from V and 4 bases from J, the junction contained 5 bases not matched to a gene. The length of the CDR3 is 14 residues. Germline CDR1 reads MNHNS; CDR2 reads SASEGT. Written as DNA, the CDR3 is TGTGCCAGCAGTGACACCGGGACAGCCTATGGCTACACCTTC. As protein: CASSDTGTAYGYTF.

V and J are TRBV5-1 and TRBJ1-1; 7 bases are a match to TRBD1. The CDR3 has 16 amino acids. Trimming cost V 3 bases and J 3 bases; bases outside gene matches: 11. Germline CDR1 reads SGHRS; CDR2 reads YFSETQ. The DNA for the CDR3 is TGCGCCAGCAGCTCGAAGGGGGTACAGGGGCACACTGAAGCTTTCTTT. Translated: CASSSKGVQGHTEAFF.

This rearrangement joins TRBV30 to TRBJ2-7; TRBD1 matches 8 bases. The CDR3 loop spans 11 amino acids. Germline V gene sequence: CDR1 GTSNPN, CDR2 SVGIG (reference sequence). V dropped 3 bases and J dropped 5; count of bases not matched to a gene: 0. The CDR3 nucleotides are TGTGCCTGGAGACAGGGGGACGAGCAGTACTTC. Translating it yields CAWRQGDEQYF.

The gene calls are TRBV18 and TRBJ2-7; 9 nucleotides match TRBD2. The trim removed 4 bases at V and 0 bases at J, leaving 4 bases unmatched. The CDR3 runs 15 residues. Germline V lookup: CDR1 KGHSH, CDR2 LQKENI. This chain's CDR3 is CASSRLAESSYEQYF. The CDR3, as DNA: TGTGCCAGCTCACGACTAGCGGAAAGCTCCTACGAGCAGTACTTC.

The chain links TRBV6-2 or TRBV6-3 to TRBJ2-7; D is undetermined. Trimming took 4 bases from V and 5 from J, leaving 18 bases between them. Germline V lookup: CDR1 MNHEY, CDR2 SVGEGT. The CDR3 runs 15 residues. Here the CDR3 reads CASSSGLRRSNEQYF. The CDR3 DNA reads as TGTGCCAGCAGTTCCGGCCTCCGGAGATCCAACGAGCAGTACTTC.

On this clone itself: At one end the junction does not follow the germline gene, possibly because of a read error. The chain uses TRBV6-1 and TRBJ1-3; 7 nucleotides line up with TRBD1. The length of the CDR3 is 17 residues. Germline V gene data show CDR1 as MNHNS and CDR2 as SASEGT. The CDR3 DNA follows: TGTGCCAGCAGTGGAGGGGACAGTATCATCTCTGGAGACACCATATATTTT. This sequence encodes CASSGGDSIISGDTIYF.

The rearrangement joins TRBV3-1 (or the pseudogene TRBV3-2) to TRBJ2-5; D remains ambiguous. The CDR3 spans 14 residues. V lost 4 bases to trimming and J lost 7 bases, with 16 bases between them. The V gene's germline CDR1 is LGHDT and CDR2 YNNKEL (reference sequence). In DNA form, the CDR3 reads TGTGCCAGCAGCCTCGGTATTACTTCACCGACCCAGTACTTC. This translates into CASSLGITSPTQYF.

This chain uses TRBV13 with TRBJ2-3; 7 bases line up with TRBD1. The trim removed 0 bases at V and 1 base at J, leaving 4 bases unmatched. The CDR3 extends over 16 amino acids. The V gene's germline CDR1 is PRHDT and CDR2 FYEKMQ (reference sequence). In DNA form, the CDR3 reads TGTGCCAGCAGCTTAGGGGGGACAGACCGCACAGATACGCAGTATTTT. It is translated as CASSLGGTDRTDTQYF.

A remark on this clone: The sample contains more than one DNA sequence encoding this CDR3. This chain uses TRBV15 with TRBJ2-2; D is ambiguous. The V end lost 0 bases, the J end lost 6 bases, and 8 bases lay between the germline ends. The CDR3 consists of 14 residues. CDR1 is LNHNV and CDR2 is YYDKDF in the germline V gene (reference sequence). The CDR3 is CATSRDRVAGELFF. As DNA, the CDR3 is TGTGCCACCAGCAGAGATCGAGTGGCCGGGGAGCTGTTTTTT.

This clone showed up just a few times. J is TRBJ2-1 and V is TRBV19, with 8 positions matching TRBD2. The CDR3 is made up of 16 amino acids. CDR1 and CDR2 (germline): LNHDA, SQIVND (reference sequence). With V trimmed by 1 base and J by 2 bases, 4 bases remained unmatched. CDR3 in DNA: TGTGCCAGTAGTATAGGCCTGGGACTAGCCTACAATGAGCAGTTCTTC. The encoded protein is CASSIGLGLAYNEQFF.

This CDR3 is CASSANVNKDTQYF. As DNA, the CDR3 is TGTGCCAGCAGCGCCAACGTAAACAAAGATACGCAGTATTTT. The V and J genes are TRBV6-5 and TRBJ2-3, with D unresolved. Germline values: CDR1 MNHEY, CDR2 SVGAGI. Trimming took off 6 bases at V and 5 bases at J, with 15 bases between the two ends. CDR3 size: 14 residues.

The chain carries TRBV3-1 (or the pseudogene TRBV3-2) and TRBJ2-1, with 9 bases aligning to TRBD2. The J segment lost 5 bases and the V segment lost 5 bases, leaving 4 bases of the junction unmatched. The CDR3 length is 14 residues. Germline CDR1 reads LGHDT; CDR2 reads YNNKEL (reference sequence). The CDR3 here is CASSLAGVDNEQFF. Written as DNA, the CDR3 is TGTGCCAGCAGCTTAGCGGGAGTGGACAATGAGCAGTTCTTC.

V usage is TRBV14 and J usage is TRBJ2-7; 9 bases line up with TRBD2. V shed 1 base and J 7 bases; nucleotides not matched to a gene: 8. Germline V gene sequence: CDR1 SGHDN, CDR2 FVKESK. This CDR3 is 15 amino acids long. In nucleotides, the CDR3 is TGTGCCAGCAGCCAAGTGGCGGGAGGGCCTTGGGAGCAGTACTTC. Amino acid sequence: CASSQVAGGPWEQYF.

CDR3 amino acids: CASSIRQGRTEAFF. As DNA, the CDR3 is TGTGCCAGTAGTATAAGGCAGGGAAGGACTGAAGCTTTCTTT. This chain uses TRBV19 with TRBJ1-1, with TRBD1 as a possible D gene (5 bases). Germline V gene data show CDR1 as LNHDA and CDR2 as SQIVND (reference sequence). V shed 2 bases and J shed 5 bases, with 12 bases lying between them. This CDR3 contains 14 residues. The variable domain in full, with the rest retrieved from reference TRBV19 and TRBJ1-1, is DGGITQSPKYLFRKEGQNVTLSCEQNLNHDAMYWYRQDPGQGLRLIYYSQIVNDFQKGDIAEGYSVSREKKESFPLTVTSAQKNPTAFYLCASSIRQGRTEAFFGQGTRLTVV.

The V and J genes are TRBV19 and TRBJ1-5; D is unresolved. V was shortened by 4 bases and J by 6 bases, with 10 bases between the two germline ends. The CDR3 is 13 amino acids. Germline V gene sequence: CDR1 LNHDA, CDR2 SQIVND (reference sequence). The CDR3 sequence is CASSTRNGQPQHF. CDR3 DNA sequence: TGTGCCAGTAGTACCCGTAACGGTCAGCCCCAGCATTTT.

The CDR3 DNA follows: TGTGCCAGCAGTGAGGGCCGTCGCCCCGGACTAGCGTCTAGCTCCTACAATGAGCAGTTCTTC. Its protein product is CASSEGRRPGLASSSYNEQFF. J is TRBJ2-1 and V is TRBV2; TRBD2 aligns across 9 bases. The CDR3 runs 21 residues. CDR1 and CDR2 (germline): SNHLY, FYNNEI. V shed 3 bases and J 0 bases; nucleotides not matched to a gene: 18.

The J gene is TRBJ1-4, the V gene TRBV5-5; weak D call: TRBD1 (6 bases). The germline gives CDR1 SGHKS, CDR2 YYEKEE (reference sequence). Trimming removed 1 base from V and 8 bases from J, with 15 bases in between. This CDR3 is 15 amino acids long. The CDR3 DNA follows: TGTGCCAGCAGCTTGCGGCAGGGGTTAGGGGAAAAACTGTTTTTT. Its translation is CASSLRQGLGEKLFF.

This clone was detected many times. CDR3 sequence reads: CASSSRQGANEQYV. The CDR3 DNA follows: TGTGCCAGTAGTAGCCGACAGGGAGCCAACGAGCAGTACGTC. The chain couples TRBV19 to TRBJ2-7, with 7 bases identical to TRBD1. The CDR3 is 14 amino acids. Germline CDR1 and CDR2: LNHDA and SQIVND (reference sequence). V lost 4 bases, J lost 5 bases, and 8 bases stayed unmatched.

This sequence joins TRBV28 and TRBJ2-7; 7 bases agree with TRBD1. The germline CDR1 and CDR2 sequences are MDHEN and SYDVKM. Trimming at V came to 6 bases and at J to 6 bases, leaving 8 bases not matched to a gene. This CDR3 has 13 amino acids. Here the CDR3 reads CASSFLRTGEQYV. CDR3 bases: TGTGCCAGCAGCTTCCTACGGACAGGCGAGCAGTACGTC.

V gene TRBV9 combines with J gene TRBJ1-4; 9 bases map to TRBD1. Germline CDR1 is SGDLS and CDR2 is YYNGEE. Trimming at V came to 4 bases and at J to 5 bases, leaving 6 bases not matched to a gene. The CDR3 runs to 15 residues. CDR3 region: CASSPRTGANEKLFF. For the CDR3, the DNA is TGTGCCAGCAGCCCACGGACAGGGGCGAATGAAAAACTGTTTTTT.